The sequence of this T cell receptor beta chain was determined in a study of vaccination and CD4 T cells after COVID-19. Study at large: In culture, cells were exposed to overlapping spike peptides from SARS-CoV-2, HCoV-NL63, HCoV-OC43 and HCoV-229E.

The treatment denotes: 10-day PBMC culture with coronavirus spike peptide pools or control peptides (ViraFEST assay). Under the ViraFEST approach, antigen-specific T cells were expanded with peptide pools and TCRs subsequently sequenced. With the Oncomine TCR Beta short-read assay, DNA from cultured CD4+ T cells was sequenced. A single record per CDR3 protein comes from TCRdb applying MiXCR to the PCR reads. The sample holds 12,000 or so distinct CDR3 sequences; roughly two fifths are singletons and the top ten take about a fifth. This clonotype was observed a few times. Its antigen is still unknown. V shed 6 bases and J shed 1 base, with 13 bases lying between them. The CDR3 extends over 15 amino acids.

The chain joins TRBV12-3 or TRBV12-4 to TRBJ1-5; D call uncertain. The receptor was isolated from a human donor who had recovered from COVID-19. The specimen sequenced was CD4+ T cells from blood, cultured in vitro. CDR3: CASSSRPSSNQPQHF. DNA for the CDR3: TGTGCCAGCAGCTCGAGGCCGTCGAGCAATCAGCCCCAGCATTTT.